The 23 T cell receptor beta chains below all came from one sample that was sequenced in a study of cytomegalovirus exposure and HLA in healthy donors. The PCR ran on 60 Vbeta and 13 Jbeta primers. Sequencing was performed with immunoSEQ multiplex PCR; in TCRdb, only in-frame clones are kept and a portion is missing. The profile covers about 160,000 clones, with 65% to 85% appearing a single time and roughly 6.6% taken by the ten largest. The specimen sequenced was PBMCs. Receptors originate from a middle-aged man in good health and CMV-seropositive.

The chain combines TRBV7-9 with TRBJ1-2; maybe TRBD1 (6 bases). The germline CDR1 and CDR2 sequences are SEHNR and FQNEAQ (reference sequence). Trimming pared 0 bases from V and 8 bases from J, leaving 22 bases between. This CDR3 comprises 17 residues. The CDR3: CASSLARSRGGAEGYTF. The CDR3 DNA reads TGTGCCAGCAGCTTAGCCCGAAGCCGGGGGGGGGCGGAAGGCTACACCTTC.

In the case of this clone: Relative to the germline gene, one junction end is altered; a read error may explain this. The chain recombines TRBV6-9 with TRBJ1-1; maybe TRBD1 (5 bases). The CDR3 loop spans 11 amino acids. CDR1 and CDR2 from the germline V gene are MNHGY and SVAAGI. CDR3 coding DNA: TGCCGGTGGGGGGAGGTGGCTGAAGCTTTCTTT. It translates to CRWGEVAEAFF.

This clone was seen just once. The chain recombines TRBV2 with TRBJ2-5; D is perhaps TRBD2 (7 bases). Trimming took 8 bases from V and 1 from J, leaving 11 bases between them. Germline V gene lookup returns CDR1 SNHLY and CDR2 FYNNEI. The CDR3 length is 13 residues. CDR3 loop: CASGRGIQETQYF. CDR3 bases: TGTGCCAGCGGGAGGGGGATCCAAGAGACCCAGTACTTC.

The CDR3 spells CASSLLAGTYNEQFF. CDR3 coding DNA: TGCGCCAGCAGCCTTTTAGCGGGAACGTACAATGAGCAGTTCTTC. V gene TRBV5-1 combines with J gene TRBJ2-1; 8 bases agree with TRBD2. J gave up 4 bases and V 4 bases, and 7 bases lay outside the gene matches. This CDR3 is built from 15 residues. In germline, CDR1 is SGHRS, CDR2 YFSETQ.

In this sample, this clone turned up a few times. The V call is TRBV6-1, the J call TRBJ2-2, with TRBD2 matching 11 bases. Per the germline V gene, CDR1 is MNHNS and CDR2 is SASEGT. The CDR3 is 16 amino acids. V dropped 4 bases and J dropped 2; count of bases not matched to a gene: 3. The CDR3 bases are TGTGCCAGCAGTGCACTAGCGGGGGTAAACACCGGGGAGCTGTTTTTT. Amino acid sequence: CASSALAGVNTGELFF.

This clone was seen only a few times. The gene calls are TRBV11-3 and TRBJ2-7; 9 bases map to TRBD2. The germline V gene encodes CDR1 SGHNT and CDR2 YENEEA. This CDR3 spans 15 amino acids. Trimming took 6 bases from V and 0 from J; bases not matched to a gene: 6. The CDR3 protein is CASSLGGGDSYEQYF. The CDR3 nucleotides are TGTGCCAGCAGTCTAGGCGGGGGGGACTCCTACGAGCAGTACTTC.

The chain employs TRBV9 and TRBJ2-5, with TRBD2 matching 7 bases. The CDR3 is made up of 14 amino acids. The germline CDR1 and CDR2 sequences are SGDLS and YYNGEE. V lost 3 bases and J lost 2; bases outside the gene matches: 4. The CDR3 region is CASSALGGQETQYF. In DNA form, the CDR3 reads TGTGCCAGCAGCGCCCTCGGGGGGCAAGAGACCCAGTACTTC.

The J gene is TRBJ2-2, the V gene TRBV7-9; 7 positions match TRBD1. J gave up 4 bases and V 0 bases, and 8 bases lay outside the gene matches. The germline CDR1 and CDR2 sequences are SEHNR and FQNEAQ (reference sequence). CDR3 length: 17 amino acids. CDR3 nucleotides: TGTGCCAGCAGCTTAGCGGCAGGGGGATCGAGCACCGGGGAGCTGTTTTTT. This translates into CASSLAAGGSSTGELFF.

The chain is built from TRBV18 and TRBJ2-7; D may be TRBD2 (8 bases). Trimming took off 3 bases at V and 1 base at J, with 19 bases between the two ends. CDR3 length: 17 amino acids. Germline CDR1 is KGHSH and CDR2 is LQKENI. This CDR3 is CASSPLGRGPESYEQYF. For the CDR3, the DNA is TGTGCCAGCTCACCGCTCGGGAGGGGGCCAGAATCCTACGAGCAGTACTTC.

The V call is TRBV7-9, the J call TRBJ2-7, with 10 positions matching TRBD1. Germline V CDR1 and CDR2: SEHNR, FQNEAQ (reference sequence). Germline trimming cut 5 bases from V and 3 bases from J; bases unmatched to any gene: 10. This CDR3 contains 16 residues. The DNA for the CDR3 is TGTGCCAGCAGCACCTACCGGGACAGGGGTCTCTACGAGCAGTACTTC. Its protein is CASSTYRDRGLYEQYF.

The V gene is TRBV4-2, the J gene TRBJ1-6, with 7 bases aligning to TRBD1. V trimming: 0 bases; J trimming: 0 bases; junction bases outside the gene matches: 5. In germline, CDR1 is LGHNA, CDR2 YNFKEQ. The CDR3 is made up of 18 amino acids. CDR3 protein: CASSQDQGVSSYNSPLHF. The CDR3, as DNA: TGTGCCAGCAGCCAAGATCAGGGGGTTAGCTCCTATAATTCACCCCTCCACTTT.

The chain employs TRBV7-6 and TRBJ2-3, with D tentatively TRBD2 (6 bases). Germline loops: CDR1 SGHVS, CDR2 FNYEAQ. The CDR3 is made up of 15 amino acids. V was shortened by 1 base and J by 2 bases, with 10 bases between the two germline ends. In DNA form, the CDR3 reads TGTGCCAGCAGCTTAGGGGGACTGACCACAGATACGCAGTATTTT. This encodes CASSLGGLTTDTQYF.

The CDR3 reads CASSPSPGVLFF. In DNA form, the CDR3 reads TGTGCCAGCAGCCCCTCCCCCGGGGTGTTATTCTTC. The rearrangement links TRBV7-2 to TRBJ2-1; perhaps TRBD2 as D (5 bases). The CDR3 sequence is 12 residues long. V lost 5 bases and J 16 bases, leaving 18 bases between the germline ends. Germline CDR1 SGHTA, CDR2 FQGNSA.

The rearrangement joins TRBV29-1 to TRBJ1-3; 8 nucleotides agree with TRBD1. Germline CDR1 is SQVTM and CDR2 is ANQGSEA. This CDR3 contains 16 residues. J gave up 4 bases and V 7 bases, and 15 bases lay outside the gene matches. The CDR3 sequence: CSGIDGTGGSGNTIYF. CDR3 coding DNA: TGCAGCGGGATCGACGGGACAGGAGGTTCCGGAAACACCATATATTTT. Full variable domain (missing parts from reference TRBV29-1 and TRBJ1-3): SAVISQKPSRDICQRGTSLTIQCQVDSQVTMMFWYRQQPGQSLTLIATANQGSEATYESGFVIDKFPISRPNLTFSTLTVSNMSPEDSSIYLCSGIDGTGGSGNTIYFGEGSWLTVV.

The chain carries TRBV11-1 and TRBJ2-3; D uncertain. There are 16 residues in the CDR3. Germline V CDR1 and CDR2: SGHAT, FQDESV (reference sequence). Trimming pared 1 base from V and 0 bases from J, leaving 11 bases between. For the CDR3, the DNA is TGTGCCAGCAGCTTAGGGTTCAGCGCAAGCACAGATACGCAGTATTTT. Its protein product is CASSLGFSASTDTQYF.

The chain couples TRBV18 to TRBJ2-6; no reliable D call. Germline CDR1 and CDR2: KGHSH and LQKENI. The germline V and J ends were trimmed by 5 bases and 3 bases, with 11 bases remaining between them. CDR3 size: 15 residues. The CDR3 protein is CASSAIRGGANVLTF. In DNA form, the CDR3 reads TGTGCCAGCTCAGCGATTCGAGGTGGGGCCAACGTCCTGACTTTC.

The chain combines TRBV27 with TRBJ2-7; 8 bases map to TRBD1. The CDR3 loop spans 15 amino acids. Germline CDR1 and CDR2: MNHEY and SMNVEV (reference sequence). V shed 0 bases, J shed 3 bases, and the junction held 4 bases outside the gene matches. The CDR3 is CASSLSGQEYYEQYF. The CDR3 nucleotides read TGTGCCAGCAGTTTATCGGGACAGGAATACTACGAGCAGTACTTC.

V is TRBV5-1 and J is TRBJ2-7, with no clear D. The length of the CDR3 is 13 residues. V lost 4 bases and J 8 bases, leaving 16 bases between the germline ends. Per germline, CDR1 SGHRS and CDR2 YFSETQ. The CDR3 loop reads CASSDLTVAQQYF. In DNA form, the CDR3 reads TGCGCCAGCAGCGATTTAACTGTTGCACAGCAGTACTTC.

The rearrangement joins TRBV5-4 to TRBJ1-2; D not certain. The germline V gene encodes CDR1 SGHNT and CDR2 YYREEE (reference sequence). The CDR3 totals 13 residues. V lost 7 bases, J lost 6 bases, and 16 bases lay in between. CDR3 in DNA: TGTGCCAGCGGAAGCACTCGGACTGATGGCTACACCTTC. Translated, it gives CASGSTRTDGYTF.

The rearrangement links TRBV6-5 to TRBJ2-7; 7 positions agree with TRBD2. Losses at the gene ends were 2 bases for V and 1 base for J; bases not matched to a gene: 2. CDR3 length: 14 amino acids. Germline CDR1 MNHEY, CDR2 SVGAGI. DNA for the CDR3: TGTGCCAGCAGTTACGGGCGGGGGTCCTACGAGCAGTACTTC. Its translation is CASSYGRGSYEQYF.

This clone was observed a handful of times. The chain combines TRBV30 with TRBJ2-2; 9 bases align to TRBD1. The germline V gene encodes CDR1 GTSNPN and CDR2 SVGIG (reference sequence). The CDR3 has 14 residues. V was clipped by 3 bases and J by 5 bases; unmatched bases: 4. CDR3 in DNA: TGTGCCTGGAGACGGACAGGGGTGACCGGGGAGCTGTTTTTT. Translating gives CAWRRTGVTGELFF.

There are a few counts of this clone. The junction differs from germline at one of its ends, possibly a read error. V is TRBV7-7 and J is TRBJ2-7; 7 bases are a match to TRBD1. Germline loops: CDR1 SSHAT, CDR2 FNYEAQ (reference sequence). The CDR3 is made up of 13 amino acids. The CDR3 loop reads CASSMDRTDEQYF. The CDR3 DNA reads as TGTGCTAGCAGCATGGACAGGACGGACGAGCAGTACTTC.

The chain couples TRBV5-4 to TRBJ2-7, with 7 bases identical to TRBD1. In germline, CDR1 is SGHNT, CDR2 YYREEE (reference sequence). The length of the CDR3 is 15 residues. The V segment lost 4 bases and the J segment 0 bases; nucleotides outside the gene matches: 7. CDR3 sequence (DNA): TGTGCCAGCAGCCCCGACAGGGCCAGCTCCTACGAGCAGTACTTC. Translating it yields CASSPDRASSYEQYF.